The entry that follows covers one T cell receptor beta chain sequence. The sample comes from a study of blood T cells in healthy people across ages. V gave up 4 bases and J gave up 8 bases, with 5 bases separating them. Germline V gene sequence: CDR1 SEHNR, CDR2 FQNEAQ (reference sequence). CDR3 length equals 10 residues. Primed by a sample-barcoded 5' primer and a J-beta primer mix, a second PCR proceeded for roughly 7 to 11 cycles. TCRdb itself ran the 5' RACE reads through MiXCR, one entry per CDR3 protein. The top ten clones hold over 3.5% of a sample with about 1.5 million distinct CDR3 sequences, approximately 42% of them seen once.

Sequenced material: blood. The TCR sequence derives from a woman under 30 in good health. The genes are TRBV7-9 and TRBJ1-2, with unresolved D. CDR3 sequence reads: CASSSRGYTF. The CDR3 region has the DNA TGTGCCAGCAGCTCCCGGGGCTACACCTTC.